Described below is a single TCR beta chain sequence and its context. What it binds is unknown. The sample is drawn from a study of T cells after yellow fever vaccination. Background on the study: SMART-Seq v4 Ultra Low Input served to prepare low-cell-number fractions. The study, taken as a whole, reports: Abundant clonotypes from the bulk population could get into FACS-sorted repertoires as contaminants. Boosting was followed by the reappearance of most primary-vaccination clones (around 95% CD4, about 90% CD8).

Trimming removed 1 base from V and 9 bases from J, with 9 bases in between. CDR1 is SGHVS, CDR2 FQNEAQ, per germline. The CDR3 has 12 amino acids. UMIs and a universal primer site were added when TCR cDNA was made by 5'RACE template switching. One entry per CDR3 protein, called by TCRdb with MiXCR from the 5' RACE reads. The sample has about 350,000 distinct CDR3 sequences; around 12% are singletons. The source was CD4+ T cells sorted from PBMCs, collected 15 days after the yellow fever booster vaccination. This receptor was identified in a man between 18 and 35 years old who received the YFV17D yellow fever vaccine. V and J are TRBV7-8 and TRBJ1-1; D is ambiguous. The CDR3 is CASSLVQGKAFF. CDR3 in DNA: TGTGCCAGCAGCTTAGTTCAAGGGAAAGCTTTCTTT.